This T cell receptor beta chain derives from a study of cytomegalovirus exposure and HLA in healthy donors. The junction had 1 base not matched to a gene; V was cut back by 0 bases and J by 5 bases. Germline CDR1 and CDR2: SGHRS and YFSETQ. The CDR3 contains 14 residues. With 60 Vbeta and 13 Jbeta primers, the PCR was carried out. TCRdb's copy holds only in-frame clones and misses some; the assay was immunoSEQ multiplex PCR. Seen here are about 78,000 clones, nearly 80% observed once, and the top ten hold over 20%. The sequence was collected from a woman aged 50 to 65 in good health and CMV-seropositive. Sequenced material: PBMCs. V usage is TRBV5-1 and J usage is TRBJ2-5; 10 positions match TRBD1. The CDR3 loop reads CASSLGTGGETQYF. The DNA of the CDR3 is TGCGCCAGCAGCTTGGGGACAGGGGGGGAGACCCAGTACTTC.